Listed below are T cell receptor beta chains from one sample, sequenced in a study of T cell changes during pregnancy in multiple sclerosis. Profiled with immunoSEQ multiplex PCR; TCRdb holds only in-frame clones, not every one. Among about 40,000 clones, approximately 90% were seen once, and the ten largest hold less than 0.45%. The sequenced sample was CD4+ T cells from peripheral blood mononuclear cells, obtained in the third trimester of pregnancy. These TCRs come from a female donor with multiple sclerosis, enrolled in a pregnancy study. CDR3s include the opening cysteine and the closing phenylalanine or tryptophan. D genes are given only for firm matches. Size is stated for part of the rows, as once, few or many counts, or as a class when the clone is expanded.

TRBV29-1	TRBJ1-5	NA	TRBD1	CSVGGQGGGSNQPQHF	TGCAGCGTCGGGGGACAGGGGGGAGGAAGCAATCAGCCCCAGCATTTT
TRBV7-6	TRBJ2-1	NA	NA	CASSLAPLSGSSYNEQFF	TGTGCCAGCAGCTTAGCGCCCCTAAGCGGGTCATCCTACAATGAGCAGTTCTTC
TRBV5-8	TRBJ1-4	NA	TRBD1	CASSFGDRGFRNEKLFF	TGTGCCAGCAGCTTCGGGGACAGGGGGTTTAGGAATGAAAAACTGTTTTTT
TRBV13	TRBJ2-1	NA	NA	CASSLKPSQLEQFF	TGTGCCAGCAGCTTAAAGCCTAGCCAACTTGAGCAGTTCTTC
TRBV5-4	TRBJ2-1	NA	NA	CASSLTADYNEQFF	TGTGCCAGCAGCTTGACAGCCGACTACAATGAGCAGTTCTTC
TRBV7-9	TRBJ1-1	NA	TRBD1	CASSFGGTGGPTEAFF	TGTGCCAGCAGCTTTGGTGGGACAGGGGGCCCCACTGAAGCTTTCTTT
TRBV11-2	TRBJ2-7	NA	NA	CASSRMGPSYEQYF	TGTGCCAGCAGCCGAATGGGGCCTTCCTACGAGCAGTACTTC
TRBV6-6	TRBJ2-2	NA	TRBD2	CASTGLAGAVGELFF	TGTGCCAGCACAGGGCTAGCGGGAGCTGTAGGGGAGCTGTTTTTT
TRBV11-2	TRBJ1-1	NA	NA	CASSLGGTRNTEAFF	TGTGCCAGCAGCTTAGGTGGGACAAGGAACACTGAAGCTTTCTTT
TRBV7-2	TRBJ2-1	NA	TRBD2	CASSAQRGGNNEQFF	TGTGCCAGCAGCGCCCAGCGGGGGGGGAACAATGAGCAGTTCTTC
TRBV19	TRBJ2-4	NA	NA	CASSTGGLAKNIQYF	TGTGCCAGTAGTACCGGGGGGCTAGCCAAAAACATTCAGTACTTC
TRBV7-9	TRBJ1-1	NA	NA	CASSLQGRNTEAFF	TGTGCCAGCAGCCTTCAGGGTCGAAACACTGAAGCTTTCTTT
TRBV4-1	TRBJ1-5	NA	TRBD1	CASSPQQGRHQPQHF	TGCGCCAGCAGCCCACAACAGGGGCGGCATCAGCCCCAGCATTTT
TRBV14	TRBJ1-2	once	NA	CASSQDLSSTNYGYTF	TGTGCCAGCAGCCAAGATCTTTCCAGTACTAACTATGGCTACACCTTC
TRBV5-1	TRBJ2-2	NA	TRBD1	CASKGQTNTGELFF	TGCGCCAGTAAGGGACAGACGAACACCGGGGAGCTGTTTTTT
TRBV11-2	TRBJ1-1	NA	NA	CASSLVAGALNTEAFF	TGTGCCAGCAGCTTAGTTGCGGGGGCCCTGAACACTGAAGCTTTCTTT
TRBV29-1	TRBJ2-7	once	NA	CSVRKTEAIGEQYF	TGCAGCGTCCGGAAAACGGAGGCCATCGGGGAGCAGTACTTC
TRBV19	TRBJ1-5	once	TRBD1	CASSMGTGRLQPQHF	TGTGCCAGTAGTATGGGGACAGGGCGATTGCAGCCCCAGCATTTT
TRBV18	TRBJ2-1	NA	TRBD2	CASSPPTSGSYNEQFF	TGTGCCAGCTCACCACCTACTAGCGGCTCCTACAATGAGCAGTTCTTC
TRBV9	TRBJ1-2	NA	TRBD1	CASSPEAWDSPYGYTF	TGTGCCAGCAGCCCAGAAGCCTGGGACAGCCCCTATGGCTACACCTTC
TRBV19	TRBJ2-7	NA	TRBD1	CASSDRDYEQYF	TGTGCCAGTTCAGACAGGGACTACGAGCAGTACTTC
TRBV18	TRBJ2-7	NA	NA	CASSPKSGDHEQYF	TGTGCCAGCTCACCAAAGTCGGGGGACCACGAGCAGTACTTC
TRBV19	TRBJ1-1	NA	NA	CASSPPLGGLGEAFF	TGTGCCAGTAGTCCCCCGCTGGGGGGTTTAGGTGAAGCTTTCTTT
TRBV6-1	TRBJ1-4	NA	NA	CASSQETVRYPRDEKLFF	TGTGCCAGCAGTCAAGAGACAGTTCGCTACCCAAGGGATGAAAAACTGTTTTTT
TRBV19	TRBJ1-1	NA	TRBD1	CASSTRTGRTEAFF	TGTGCCAGTAGTACGCGGACAGGGCGGACTGAAGCTTTCTTT
TRBV28	TRBJ1-2	NA	NA	CASSLMGRGAVEGYTF	TGTGCCAGCAGTTTAATGGGTCGGGGGGCTGTCGAGGGCTACACCTTC
TRBV10-3	TRBJ2-7	once	NA	CAISESKGALGYEQYF	TGTGCCATCAGTGAGTCGAAAGGGGCGCTGGGGTACGAGCAGTACTTC
TRBV19	TRBJ1-1	NA	NA	CASSILRLEGDTEAFF	TGTGCCAGTAGTATTTTGCGTTTAGAGGGTGACACTGAAGCTTTCTTT
TRBV27	TRBJ2-3	NA	NA	CASSRGSDIDTQYF	TGTGCCAGCAGTCGAGGGAGTGACATAGATACGCAGTATTTT
TRBV10-3	TRBJ1-2	NA	TRBD1	CAIRDKGGAEGYTF	TGTGCCATTCGGGATAAAGGGGGCGCGGAAGGCTACACCTTC
TRBV19	TRBJ2-3	NA	NA	CASSIKADTDTQYF	TGTGCCAGTAGTATAAAAGCGGACACAGATACGCAGTATTTT
TRBV30	TRBJ1-1	NA	NA	CAWSANLNTEAFF	TGTGCCTGGTCCGCGAACCTGAACACTGAAGCTTTCTTT
TRBV5-4	TRBJ2-1	NA	TRBD2	CASSFVAGGGGNEQFF	TGTGCCAGCAGCTTCGTCGCGGGAGGGGGGGGGAATGAGCAGTTCTTC
TRBV19	TRBJ1-4	NA	NA	CASSIGPNQKLFF	TGTGCCAGTAGTATTGGCCCAAATCAAAAACTGTTTTTT
TRBV2	TRBJ2-2	NA	TRBD1	CASTRNSQGANTGELFF	TGTGCCAGCACTCGAAACTCACAGGGGGCGAACACCGGGGAGCTGTTTTTT
TRBV5-1	TRBJ2-5	NA	TRBD1	CASSSGQGREETQYF	TGCGCCAGCAGCTCAGGACAGGGGAGAGAAGAGACCCAGTACTTC
TRBV29-1	TRBJ2-1	NA	TRBD1	CSVRPSTGGWYNEQFF	TGCAGCGTGAGACCCTCGACAGGGGGCTGGTACAATGAGCAGTTCTTC
TRBV28	TRBJ1-2	few	NA	CASKQGHYGYTF	TGTGCCAGCAAGCAGGGCCACTATGGCTACACCTTC
TRBV6-6	TRBJ2-1	NA	NA	CASSSPGKGNEQFF	TGTGCCAGCAGCTCGCCGGGAAAGGGTAATGAGCAGTTCTTC
TRBV5-1	TRBJ2-7	NA	TRBD2	CASSQLAGGYEQYF	TGCGCCAGCAGCCAACTAGCGGGGGGCTACGAGCAGTACTTC